This TCR beta chain was captured by sequencing in a study of T cell changes during pregnancy in multiple sclerosis. Method: immunoSEQ multiplex PCR; TCRdb's copy keeps in-frame clones and lacks some. The sample contains 80,000 to 130,000 clones, about 94% of which appear only once. The CDR3 is made up of 15 amino acids. The germline gives CDR1 GTSNPN, CDR2 SVGIG (reference sequence). The J segment lost 6 bases and the V segment lost 0 bases, leaving 9 bases of the junction unmatched. This receptor was obtained from a female donor with multiple sclerosis, enrolled in a pregnancy study. The sample here was peripheral blood, taken before pregnancy. The chain links TRBV30 to TRBJ2-5; TRBD1 matches at 8 bases. CDR3 sequence (DNA): TGTGCCTGGAGTGTACCGGACAGGGATACGAAGACCCAGTACTTC. Its protein product is CAWSVPDRDTKTQYF.